Detailed here is one TCR beta chain. The antigen is unknown. The split of CD4+ cells yielded CD45RA+ naive and CD45RA-negative memory subsets. The data originate from a study of shared clonotypes between healthy human individuals. Study conclusions and caveats: Blood was the sole source, and tissue repertoires probably differ. Rarefaction revealed incomplete sorted-subset sequencing despite large depth.

TCRdb's table, derived via immunoSEQ multiplex PCR, lists solely in-frame clones and lacks some. The data show around 2.3 million clones, about 94% seen once. In germline, CDR1 is ENHRY, CDR2 SYGVKD. Trimming cost V 6 bases and J 0 bases; bases outside gene matches: 5. The CDR3 runs to 17 residues. This chain joins TRBV10-3 and TRBJ2-7; 16 bases align to TRBD2. Specimen: naive CD4+ T cells sorted from blood. Subset meaning: CD45RA+ positively selected. This clonotype was obtained from a man aged 18 to 29 in good health. CDR3 sequence reads: CAISPGLAGGISYEQYF. The CDR3 DNA sequence: TGTGCCATCAGCCCGGGACTAGCGGGAGGGATCTCCTACGAGCAGTACTTC.